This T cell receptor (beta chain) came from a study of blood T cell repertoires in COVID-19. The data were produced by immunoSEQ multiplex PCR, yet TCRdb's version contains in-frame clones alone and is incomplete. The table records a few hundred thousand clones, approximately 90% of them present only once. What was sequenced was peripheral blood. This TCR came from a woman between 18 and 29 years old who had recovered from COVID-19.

The CDR3 DNA reads TGTGCCAGCACCCCCGGGGGACTAGCGGGGGGGGGTGAGCAGTTCTTC. Protein product: CASTPGGLAGGGEQFF. The V call is TRBV27, the J call TRBJ2-1, with TRBD2 matching 16 bases. V trimming: 7 bases; J trimming: 9 bases; junction bases outside the gene matches: 9. The CDR3 is 16 residues long. Germline V lookup: CDR1 MNHEY, CDR2 SMNVEV (reference sequence).